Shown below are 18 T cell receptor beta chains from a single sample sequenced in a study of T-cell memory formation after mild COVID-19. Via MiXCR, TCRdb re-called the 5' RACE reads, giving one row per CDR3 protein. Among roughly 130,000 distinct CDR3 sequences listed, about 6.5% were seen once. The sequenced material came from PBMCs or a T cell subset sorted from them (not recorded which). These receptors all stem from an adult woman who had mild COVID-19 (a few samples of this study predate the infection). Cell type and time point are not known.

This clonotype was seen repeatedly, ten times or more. Here the CDR3 reads CSARSGTTKNIQYF. CDR3 bases: TGCAGTGCGCGATCCGGGACAACCAAAAACATTCAGTACTTC. The chain combines TRBV20-1 with TRBJ2-4; D perhaps matches TRBD1 (6 bases). CDR1 and CDR2 from the germline V gene are DFQATT and SNEGSKA (reference sequence). This CDR3 is 14 amino acids long. V gave up 6 bases and J gave up 2 bases, with 14 bases separating them.

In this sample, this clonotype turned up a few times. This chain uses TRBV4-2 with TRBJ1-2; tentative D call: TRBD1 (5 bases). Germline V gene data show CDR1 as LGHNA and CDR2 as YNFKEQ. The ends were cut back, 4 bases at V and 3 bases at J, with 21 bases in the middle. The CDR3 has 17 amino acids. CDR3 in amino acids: CASSPARDSEPHYGYTF. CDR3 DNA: TGTGCCAGCAGCCCCGCCCGGGACTCCGAACCCCACTATGGCTACACCTTC.

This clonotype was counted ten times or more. The CDR3 sequence is CSARTPGGTGEQYF. CDR3 in DNA: TGCAGTGCTAGGACTCCGGGTGGGACGGGCGAGCAGTACTTC. This chain links TRBV20-1 with TRBJ2-7; D is possibly TRBD1 or TRBD2 (5 bases each). Per the germline V gene, CDR1 is DFQATT and CDR2 is SNEGSKA (reference sequence). V was cut by 3 bases and J by 6 bases, with 18 bases left in between. The CDR3 extends over 14 amino acids.

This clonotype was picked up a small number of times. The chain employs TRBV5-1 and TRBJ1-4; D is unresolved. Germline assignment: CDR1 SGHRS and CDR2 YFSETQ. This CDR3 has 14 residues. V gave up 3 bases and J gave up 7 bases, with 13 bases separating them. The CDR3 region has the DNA TGCGCCAGCAGCTCGGACGGGCGAATTGAAAAACTGTTTTTT. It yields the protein CASSSDGRIEKLFF. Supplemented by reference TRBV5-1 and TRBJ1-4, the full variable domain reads KAGVTQTPRYLIKTRGQQVTLSCSPISGHRSVSWYQQTPGQGLQFLFEYFSETQRNKGNFPGRFSGRQFSNSRSEMNVSTLELGDSALYLCASSSDGRIEKLFFGSGTQLSVL.

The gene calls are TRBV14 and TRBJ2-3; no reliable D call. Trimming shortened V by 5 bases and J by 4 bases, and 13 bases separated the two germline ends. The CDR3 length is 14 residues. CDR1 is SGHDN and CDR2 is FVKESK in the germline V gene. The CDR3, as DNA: TGTGCCAGCAGCTCACATGGGGTCCCAGATACGCAGTATTTT. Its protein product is CASSSHGVPDTQYF.

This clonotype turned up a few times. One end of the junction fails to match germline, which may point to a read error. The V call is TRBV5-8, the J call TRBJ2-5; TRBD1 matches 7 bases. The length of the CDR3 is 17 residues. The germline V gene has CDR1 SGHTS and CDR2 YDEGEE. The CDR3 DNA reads TGTGCCAGCAGCCACGGAGGTGTCGCTCAGGGGGAAGAAACCCAGTACTTC. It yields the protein CASSHGGVAQGEETQYF.

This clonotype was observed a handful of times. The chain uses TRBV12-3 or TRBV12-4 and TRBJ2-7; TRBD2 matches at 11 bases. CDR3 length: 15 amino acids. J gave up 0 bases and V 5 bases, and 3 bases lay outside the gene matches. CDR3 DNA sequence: TGTGCCAGCAGTGCAGGACTAGCGGGCTCCTACGAGCAGTACTTC. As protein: CASSAGLAGSYEQYF.

The CDR3 sequence is CASSKRGGSYNEQFF. CDR3 sequence (DNA): TGTGCCAGCAGCAAGCGAGGGGGTTCCTACAATGAGCAGTTCTTC. The gene calls are TRBV7-3 and TRBJ2-1; D is perhaps TRBD1 (6 bases). Germline V gene lookup returns CDR1 SGHTA and CDR2 FQGTGA. V shed 5 bases and J shed 1 base, with 12 bases lying between them. The CDR3 contains 15 residues. The full variable domain, its missing parts supplied by reference TRBV7-3 and TRBJ2-1, is GAGVSQTPSNKVTEKGKYVELRCDPISGHTALYWYRQSLGQGPEFLIYFQGTGAADDSGLPNDRFFAVRPEGSVSTLKIQRTERGDSAVYLCASSKRGGSYNEQFFGPGTRLTVL.

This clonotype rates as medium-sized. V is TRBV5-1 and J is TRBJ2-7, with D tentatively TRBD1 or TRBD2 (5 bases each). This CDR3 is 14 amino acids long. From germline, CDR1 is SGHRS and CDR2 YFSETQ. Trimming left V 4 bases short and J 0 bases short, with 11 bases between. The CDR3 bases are TGCGCCAGCAGCCGGGACGGCAACTCCTACGAGCAGTACTTC. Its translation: CASSRDGNSYEQYF.

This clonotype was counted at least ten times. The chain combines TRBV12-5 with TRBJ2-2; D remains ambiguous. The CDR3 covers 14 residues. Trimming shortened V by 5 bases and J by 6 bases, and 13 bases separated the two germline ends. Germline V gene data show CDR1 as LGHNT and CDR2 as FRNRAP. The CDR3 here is CASGRFGSAGELFF. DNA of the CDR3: TGTGCTAGTGGTCGGTTCGGATCTGCCGGGGAGCTGTTTTTT.

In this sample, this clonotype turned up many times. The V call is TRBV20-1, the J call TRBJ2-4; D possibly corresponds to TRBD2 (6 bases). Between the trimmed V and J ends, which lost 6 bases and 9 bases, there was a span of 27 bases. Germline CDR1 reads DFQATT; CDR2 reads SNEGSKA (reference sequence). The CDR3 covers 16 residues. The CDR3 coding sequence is TGCAGTGCAACTAGCCTACGCGAGGCTTTAGGTGGCATTCAGTACTTC. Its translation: CSATSLREALGGIQYF.

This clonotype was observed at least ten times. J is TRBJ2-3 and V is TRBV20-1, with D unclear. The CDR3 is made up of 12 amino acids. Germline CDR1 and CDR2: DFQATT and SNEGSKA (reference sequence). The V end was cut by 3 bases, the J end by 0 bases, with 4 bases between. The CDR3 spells CSASGSTDTQYF. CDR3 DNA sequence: TGCAGTGCTAGCGGGAGCACAGATACGCAGTATTTT.

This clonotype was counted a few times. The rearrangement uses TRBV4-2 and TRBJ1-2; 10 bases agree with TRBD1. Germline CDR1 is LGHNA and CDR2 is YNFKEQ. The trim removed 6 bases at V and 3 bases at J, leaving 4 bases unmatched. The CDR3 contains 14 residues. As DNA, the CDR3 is TGTGCCAGCAGTCGGGACAGGGGATACTATGGCTACACCTTC. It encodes CASSRDRGYYGYTF.

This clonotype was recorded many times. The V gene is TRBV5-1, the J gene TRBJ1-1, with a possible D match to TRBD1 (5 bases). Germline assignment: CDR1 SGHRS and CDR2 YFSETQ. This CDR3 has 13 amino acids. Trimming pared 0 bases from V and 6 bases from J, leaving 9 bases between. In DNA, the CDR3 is TGCGCCAGCAGCTTGGCGGGGACCCCTGAAGCTTTCTTT. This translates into CASSLAGTPEAFF.

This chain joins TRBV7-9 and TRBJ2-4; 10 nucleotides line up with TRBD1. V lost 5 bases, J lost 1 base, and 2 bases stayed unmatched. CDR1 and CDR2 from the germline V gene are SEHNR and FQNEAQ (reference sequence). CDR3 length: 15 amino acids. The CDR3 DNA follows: TGTGCCAGCAGCCCGGGACAGGGGGCCAAAAACATTCAGTACTTC. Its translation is CASSPGQGAKNIQYF.

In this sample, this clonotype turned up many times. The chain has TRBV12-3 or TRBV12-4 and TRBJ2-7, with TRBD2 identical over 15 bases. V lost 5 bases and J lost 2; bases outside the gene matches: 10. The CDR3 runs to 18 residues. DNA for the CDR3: TGTGCCAGCAGTCGGAGGCCGGGACTAGCGGGGGGAACCTACGAGCAGTACTTC. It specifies CASSRRPGLAGGTYEQYF.

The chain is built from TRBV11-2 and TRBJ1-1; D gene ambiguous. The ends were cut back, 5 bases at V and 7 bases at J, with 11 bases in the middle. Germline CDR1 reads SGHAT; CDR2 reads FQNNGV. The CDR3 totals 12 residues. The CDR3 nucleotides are TGTGCCAGCAGCCAATATGACTTTGAAGCTTTCTTT. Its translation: CASSQYDFEAFF.

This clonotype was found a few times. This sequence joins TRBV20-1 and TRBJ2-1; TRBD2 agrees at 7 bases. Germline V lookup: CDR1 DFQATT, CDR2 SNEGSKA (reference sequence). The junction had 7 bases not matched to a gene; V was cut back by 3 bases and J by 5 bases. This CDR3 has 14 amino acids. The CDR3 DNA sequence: TGCAGTGCTAGCCCCGCTAGCGGCAACAATGAGCAGTTCTTC. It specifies CSASPASGNNEQFF.